This T cell receptor (beta chain) was retrieved from a study of CD8+ T cells in alopecia areata. The V and J ends lost 2 bases and 4 bases, in that order; junction bases with no gene match: 5. Germline CDR1 reads LNHDA; CDR2 reads SQIVND (reference sequence). The CDR3 contains 14 residues. Specified treatment: oral pan-JAK inhibitor, 5-10 mg twice daily. Patients with alopecia areata provided lesional scalp punch biopsies as well as peripheral blood. Extraction of RNA preceded its reverse transcription into cDNA, which served as the sequencing template. The method was immunoSEQ multiplex PCR; TCRdb's version includes in-frame clones alone and lacks a portion of them. This table holds about 140,000 clones, 86% found once.

The chain combines TRBV19 with TRBJ2-7; TRBD2 aligns across 7 bases. The material sequenced was CD8+ T cells sorted from blood, taken at week 4, from a patient treated with tofacitinib. The sequence was obtained from a human donor with alopecia areata. The DNA of the CDR3 is TGTGCCAGTAGTATAAGTCTAGCGGAATACGAGCAGTACTTC. Its protein is CASSISLAEYEQYF.